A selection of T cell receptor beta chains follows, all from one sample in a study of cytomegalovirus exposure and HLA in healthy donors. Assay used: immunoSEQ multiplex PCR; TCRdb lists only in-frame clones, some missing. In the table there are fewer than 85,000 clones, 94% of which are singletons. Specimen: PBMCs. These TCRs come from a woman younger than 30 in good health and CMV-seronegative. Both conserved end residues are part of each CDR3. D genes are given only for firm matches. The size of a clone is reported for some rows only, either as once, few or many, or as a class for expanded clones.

CASSQLATIPYEQYF	TGTGCCAGCAGCCAACTAGCGACCATTCCTTACGAGCAGTACTTC	TRBD2	.	TRBJ2-7	TRBV7-2
CASIGVGGRDWGELFF	TGTGCCAGCATCGGAGTGGGGGGAAGGGACTGGGGGGAGCTGTTTTTT	.	.	TRBJ2-2	TRBV28
CASSSWTGDNSPLHF	TGTGCCAGCAGCTCCTGGACAGGGGATAATTCACCCCTCCACTTT	TRBD1	.	TRBJ1-6	TRBV9
CATRRGGSTNEKLFF	TGTGCCACCAGGCGGGGGGGGTCAACTAATGAAAAACTGTTTTTT	.	.	TRBJ1-4	TRBV15
CASSYSGQATGELFF	TGTGCCAGCAGTTACTCGGGACAGGCCACCGGGGAGCTGTTTTTT	TRBD1	.	TRBJ2-2	TRBV6-5
CASSSPERGGEAFF	TGTGCCAGCAGTTCCCCGGAGCGGGGAGGGGAAGCTTTCTTT	.	.	TRBJ1-1	TRBV28
CASILLVGGAGYTF	TGTGCCAGCATCTTGTTGGTAGGGGGAGCTGGCTACACCTTC	.	.	TRBJ1-2	TRBV28
CASSLSGTGDYEQYF	TGTGCCAGCAGTTTATCCGGGACAGGGGACTACGAGCAGTACTTC	TRBD1	.	TRBJ2-7	TRBV27
CASSVDINSYNEQFF	TGTGCCAGCAGCGTAGACATTAACTCCTACAATGAGCAGTTCTTC	.	.	TRBJ2-1	TRBV6-1
CASSWDRYSPLHF	TGTGCCAGCAGCTGGGACAGATATTCACCCCTCCACTTT	TRBD1	.	TRBJ1-6	TRBV5-6
CASSLGTGGTGYTF	TGTGCCAGCAGTTTAGGTACAGGGGGCACTGGCTACACCTTC	TRBD1	once	TRBJ1-2	TRBV27
CASSSRRRRGNTGELFF	TGTGCCAGCAGCTCACGCCGGCGCAGGGGGAACACCGGGGAGCTGTTTTTT	.	once	TRBJ2-2	TRBV13
CASSWRGNTGELFF	TGTGCCAGCAGCTGGAGGGGAAACACCGGGGAGCTGTTTTTT	.	.	TRBJ2-2	TRBV7-3
CAISDPHLSSYEQYF	TGTGCCATCAGTGACCCCCACTTGTCTTCCTACGAGCAGTACTTC	.	once	TRBJ2-7	TRBV10-3
CASLRTGGPYNEQFF	TGTGCCAGCCTTAGGACAGGGGGCCCCTACAATGAGCAGTTCTTC	TRBD1	.	TRBJ2-1	TRBV7-2
CASSQGQGSSWQNF	TGCGCCAGCAGCCAGGGACAGGGCAGCTCCTGGCAGAACTTC	TRBD1	.	TRBJ2-7	TRBV4-1
CASSFSGTGEIQYF	TGTGCCAGCAGTTTTTCGGGGACAGGGGAGATCCAATACTTC	TRBD1	once	TRBJ2-7	TRBV27
CASSYSNDIYYGYTF	TGTGCCAGCAGTTACTCGAACGACATATACTATGGCTACACCTTC	.	.	TRBJ1-2	TRBV6-5
CAISESAGSGYTF	TGTGCCATCAGTGAGTCGGCAGGATCCGGCTACACCTTC	.	.	TRBJ1-2	TRBV10-3
CASSPSGGIPFNQPQHF	TGTGCCAGCTCACCGAGTGGAGGCATCCCATTCAATCAGCCCCAGCATTTT	.	.	TRBJ1-5	TRBV18
CASSPPTLLSNTEAFF	TGTGCCAGCTCGCCCCCGACACTCTTGTCGAACACTGAAGCTTTCTTT	.	.	TRBJ1-1	TRBV18
CASSRDRDYTEAFF	TGTGCCAGCAGCCGAGACAGGGACTACACTGAAGCTTTCTTT	TRBD1	.	TRBJ1-1	TRBV7-2
CASSLARGYEQYF	TGTGCCAGCAGTTTAGCCAGGGGTTACGAGCAGTACTTC	.	.	TRBJ2-7	TRBV27
CASNPVGNSYEQYF	TGTGCCAGCAACCCCGTGGGCAACTCCTACGAGCAGTACTTC	.	.	TRBJ2-7	TRBV5-8
CASSLVRMNTEAFF	TGTGCCAGCAGCTTGGTCAGGATGAACACTGAAGCTTTCTTT	.	.	TRBJ1-1	TRBV5-6
CASRYGNSNSPLHF	TGCGCCAGCAGATATGGTAATAGTAATTCACCCCTCCACTTT	.	once	TRBJ1-6	TRBV5-1
CASTLEGTSTDTQYF	TGTGCCAGCACTTTAGAGGGGACAAGCACAGATACGCAGTATTTT	.	.	TRBJ2-3	TRBV2
CASSMEVVSPEAFF	TGTGCCAGTAGTATGGAGGTCGTGAGTCCTGAAGCTTTCTTT	.	.	TRBJ1-1	TRBV19
CASSEGDRGRSNQPQHF	TGTGCCAGCAGTGAAGGGGACAGGGGACGCAGCAATCAGCCCCAGCATTTT	TRBD1	.	TRBJ1-5	TRBV6-1
CASSGYETGGEVYGYTF	TGTGCCAGCAGCGGTTATGAGACAGGGGGCGAAGTCTATGGCTACACCTTC	TRBD1	.	TRBJ1-2	TRBV7-9
CASSQRDRAEAFF	TGTGCCAGCAGCCAAAGAGACAGGGCTGAAGCTTTCTTT	TRBD1	.	TRBJ1-1	TRBV4-2
CASKPNLQVQETQYF	TGTGCCAGCAAGCCTAACTTACAGGTGCAAGAGACCCAGTACTTC	.	.	TRBJ2-5	TRBV27
CASSWTGRTEKLFF	TGTGCCAGCAGTTGGACAGGGAGGACTGAAAAACTGTTTTTT	TRBD1	.	TRBJ1-4	TRBV6-5
CASSWADGGTESGNTIYF	TGTGCCAGCAGCTGGGCCGATGGCGGGACGGAGTCTGGAAACACCATATATTTT	.	.	TRBJ1-3	TRBV7-9
CASSSRRDRHQPQHF	TGTGCCAGCAGCTCTAGGAGAGACAGGCATCAGCCCCAGCATTTT	.	.	TRBJ1-5	TRBV7-8
CASSPGAGGRVEQFF	TGTGCCAGCAGTCCAGGAGCGGGGGGGAGGGTTGAGCAGTTCTTC	TRBD2	.	TRBJ2-1	TRBV28
CASSYGWENEKLFF	TGTGCCAGCAGTTACGGTTGGGAGAATGAAAAACTGTTTTTT	.	.	TRBJ1-4	TRBV6-5
CSVIGGRYGYTF	TGCAGCGTCATCGGGGGGAGATATGGCTACACCTTC	.	.	TRBJ1-2	TRBV29-1
CASSTGQSNQPQHF	TGCGCCAGCTCTACGGGACAGAGCAATCAGCCCCAGCATTTT	TRBD1	.	TRBJ1-5	TRBV5-1
CASSLARVIAFF	TGTGCCAGCAGCTTAGCCAGGGTGATAGCTTTCTTT	.	.	TRBJ1-1	TRBV7-2
CASSSRPRGATYEQYF	TGTGCCAGCAGTTCTCGACCTCGGGGGGCCACCTACGAGCAGTACTTC	.	.	TRBJ2-7	TRBV7-6
CASSLLGGAINTGELFF	TGCGCCAGCAGCTTGTTGGGGGGGGCTATCAACACCGGGGAGCTGTTTTTT	.	once	TRBJ2-2	TRBV5-1
CAWTAPPGQGSLRSYNEQFF	TGTGCCTGGACTGCACCCCCGGGACAAGGCTCACTACGCTCCTACAATGAGCAGTTCTTC	.	.	TRBJ2-1	TRBV30
CASSLGLAGTQYF	TGTGCCAGCAGCCTGGGACTAGCTGGGACCCAGTACTTC	TRBD2	once	TRBJ2-5	TRBV7-3
CASRNQGPHNEQFF	TGTGCCAGCAGGAACCAGGGGCCTCACAATGAGCAGTTCTTC	.	.	TRBJ2-1	TRBV7-9
CASSLGQANTEAFF	TGTGCCAGCAGCCTCGGACAGGCGAACACTGAAGCTTTCTTT	TRBD1	.	TRBJ1-1	TRBV7-9
CASSYGEGPNSPLHF	TGTGCCAGCAGTTACGGGGAGGGCCCGAATTCACCCCTCCACTTT	.	.	TRBJ1-6	TRBV6-6
CASSQDILQGLNYGYTF	TGCGCCAGCAGCCAAGACATCCTACAGGGTCTTAACTATGGCTACACCTTC	.	.	TRBJ1-2	TRBV4-1
CASSPRGQGQRGTEAFF	TGTGCCAGCAGTCCGAGGGGACAGGGCCAAAGGGGCACTGAAGCTTTCTTT	TRBD1	.	TRBJ1-1	TRBV27
CASSLAGLYGYTF	TGTGCCAGCAGCTTGGCAGGTCTCTATGGCTACACCTTC	.	.	TRBJ1-2	TRBV5-4
CASSPPGNKLFGYTF	TGTGCCAGCAGTCCCCCAGGGAACAAGCTTTTTGGCTACACCTTC	.	once	TRBJ1-2	TRBV28
CASRGQSNTEAFF	TGTGCCAGCCGTGGACAGTCTAACACTGAAGCTTTCTTT	.	.	TRBJ1-1	TRBV7-9
CASMGTGGVYEQYF	TGTGCCAGCATGGGTACAGGGGGCGTCTACGAGCAGTACTTC	TRBD1	.	TRBJ2-7	TRBV6-6
CASSPLPGVNNSPLHF	TGTGCCAGCAGCCCCCTCCCCGGGGTCAATAATTCACCCCTCCACTTT	.	once	TRBJ1-6	TRBV7-8
CASSLWGAPGALSNTGELFF	TGTGCCAGCAGTTTATGGGGGGCCCCAGGGGCCCTTTCGAACACCGGGGAGCTGTTTTTT	.	.	TRBJ2-2	TRBV28
CSVELEPPDEQFF	TGCAGCGTTGAACTAGAACCGCCAGATGAGCAGTTCTTC	.	.	TRBJ2-1	TRBV29-1
CASSIERIRGTEAFF	TGTGCCAGTAGTATTGAGAGAATTCGGGGCACTGAAGCTTTCTTT	.	.	TRBJ1-1	TRBV19
CASSTGGIEKLFF	TGTGCCAGTAGTACCGGGGGTATTGAAAAACTGTTTTTT	.	.	TRBJ1-4	TRBV19
CASSPLKQGFYNEQFF	TGTGCCAGCTCACCACTAAAACAGGGGTTTTACAATGAGCAGTTCTTC	TRBD1	few	TRBJ2-1	TRBV18
CASSLGGSDTEAFF	TGTGCCAGCAGCCTTGGTGGTTCGGACACTGAAGCTTTCTTT	.	.	TRBJ1-1	TRBV9